This T cell receptor beta chain originates from a study of T cell responses to AZD1222 COVID-19 vaccine. CDR3 length equals 11 residues. Trimming took 6 bases from V and 4 from J, leaving 4 bases between them. Per germline, CDR1 LNHDA and CDR2 SQIVND (reference sequence). TCRdb's table, derived via immunoSEQ multiplex PCR, lists solely in-frame clones and lacks some. The sample holds 80,000 to 100,000 clones; around 88% are singletons and the top ten take 6.5% to 8%. A single count supports this clone. The clonotype comes from an adult in good health. The sequences come from peripheral blood, collected on day 0 of AZD1222 vaccination. The V gene is TRBV19, the J gene TRBJ1-3; D not certain. This chain's CDR3 is CASSDGNTIYF. CDR3 coding DNA: TGTGCCAGTAGCGACGGAAACACCATATATTTT.